The TCR beta chain under discussion was sequenced for a study of OX40 agonist ivuxolimab in advanced cancers. Broadly, across the study: Ivuxolimab was an agonistic, fully human IgG2 monoclonal antibody directed against OX40 (CD134), a costimulatory receptor. Intravenous ivuxolimab was administered to patients every 2 weeks at six dose levels: 0.01, 0.1, 0.3, 1.5, 3 and 10 mg/kg. Patients were allowed to have had prior anti-PD-1, anti-PD-L1 or anti-CTLA-4 therapy, and 40% of the dose-escalation patients had previously received checkpoint inhibitors. Partial responses occurred in three dose-escalation patients, of whom one had hepatocellular carcinoma and two had cutaneous melanoma. The paper covers the monotherapy dose-escalation part of the phase I ivuxolimab trial, which included N ≈ 50 patients. Of the approximately 54 dose-escalation patients, hepatocellular carcinoma was present in around 20, melanoma in around 15, renal cell carcinoma in 9 and head and neck cancer in 9. In the dose-escalation cohort, 70% to 85% of patients were male, and the mean age was roughly 60 years, with a range of roughly 20 to 85. The point of sequencing TCRbeta in the periphery was to test whether ivuxolimab changed TCR sequence diversity and drove clonal T-cell expansion. Points the paper makes about the study in general: On average, CD8+ T cells showed more expanded clones than CD4+ T cells after ivuxolimab. At doses of 0.1 to 3.0 mg/kg, clonal expansion of both CD4+ and CD8+ blood T cells was observed from baseline to week 6. In partial responders in the 0.1-3.0 mg/kg groups, normalized peripheral clonal expansion was found to be among the lowest, especially among CD8+ T cells. Low levels of normalized T-cell clonal expansion were also seen in some patients who did not respond. The antigen specificity of the clonally expanded peripheral T cells was not determined.

This clone was observed once. Its antigen is currently not known. One base away there is no much larger clone; base qualities are not given. Genomic DNA was extracted from sorted cells for sequencing of the TCRbeta CDR3 region. The immunoSEQ Assay was used for sequencing of TCRbeta CDR3 regions. TCRdb obtained this table from immuneACCESS and retained in-frame rearrangements with V and J assigned. These tables miss some clones; where compared with another copy, unresolved V genes account for less than half of the shortfall, and the remainder is unexplained. The sample contains 60,000 to 75,000 clones, approximately 94% of them found a single time. Roughly a fifth of the sample is held by the ten biggest clonotypes. Patients with a history of autoimmune disease or receiving systemic immunosuppression were excluded from the trial. Peripheral blood for TCR sequencing was drawn from every dose cohort at baseline, at cycle 4 day 1 and at cycle 7 day 1. The samples were taken from a phase I, first-in-human, multicenter, open-label dose-escalation trial of ivuxolimab. Adults with locally advanced or metastatic melanoma, renal cell, hepatocellular, or head and neck squamous cell carcinoma were enrolled in the trial. Before TCR sequencing, CD4+ T cells and CD8+ T cells from peripheral blood were sorted into separate populations.

The sequence was obtained from an adult with an advanced solid tumor such as melanoma, head and neck, liver or kidney cancer. Source: CD4+ or CD8+ T cells sorted from blood, taken in a trial of the OX40 agonist ivuxolimab.

The CDR3 protein sequence reads: CASSLDRIALYGYTF. The DNA reads as follows: TGTGCCAGCAGCTTGGATAGGATTGCCCTCTATGGCTACACCTTC. The chain couples TRBV5-6 to TRBJ1-2, with the identity of the D gene unclear. The CDR3, from cysteine to phenylalanine, totals 15 residues. Only CDR3 DNA is held: 45 bases, read in frame from base 1. V gives up 0 bases and J gives up 4 bases, and the segment between their germline ends measures 13 bases. The germline V gene supplies CDR1 SGHDT and CDR2 YYEEEE.